One sample yielded the 27 T cell receptor beta chains listed below, sequenced in a study of blood T cell repertoires in COVID-19. The method was immunoSEQ multiplex PCR; TCRdb's version includes in-frame clones alone and lacks a portion of them. The data contain fewer than 150,000 clones, about 80% of them singletons. Sequences were obtained from peripheral blood. The receptors were gathered from a human donor in a cohort sampled during active COVID-19.

The rearrangement links TRBV19 to TRBJ1-5, with D possibly TRBD1 on 5 matching bases. The CDR3 extends over 14 amino acids. Germline CDR1 is LNHDA and CDR2 is SQIVND (reference sequence). Trimming cost V 9 bases and J 0 bases, with 12 bases left between them. CDR3 region: CASQTDYSNQPQHF. DNA for the CDR3: TGTGCCAGCCAGACAGATTATAGCAATCAGCCCCAGCATTTT.

The CDR3 loop is CASSNIRSGNTIYF. CDR3 nucleotides: TGTGCCAGCAGCAACATCCGCTCTGGAAACACCATATATTTT. This chain connects TRBV14 to TRBJ1-3; the D is unclear. CDR1 SGHDN and CDR2 FVKESK come from the germline V gene. V lost 5 bases and J lost 0, with 8 bases in between. This CDR3 has 14 residues.

V usage is TRBV11-2 and J usage is TRBJ2-7; TRBD1 matches 8 bases. Germline CDR1 SGHAT, CDR2 FQNNGV. The junction had 7 bases not matched to a gene; V was cut back by 0 bases and J by 0 bases. The CDR3 spans 17 residues. DNA for the CDR3: TGTGCCAGCAGCTTAGATCTCGGGGACAGGCACTCCTACGAGCAGTACTTC. Encoded protein: CASSLDLGDRHSYEQYF.

In its sample, this clone was seen a few times. This sequence joins TRBV9 and TRBJ1-1; TRBD1 matches at 7 bases. The CDR3 spans 17 residues. Trimming took 0 bases from V and 2 from J; bases not matched to a gene: 10. Germline V lookup: CDR1 SGDLS, CDR2 YYNGEE. As DNA, the CDR3 is TGTGCCAGCAGCGTAGGACAGGGTATAGTGGGTAACACTGAAGCTTTCTTT. Protein: CASSVGQGIVGNTEAFF.

The chain employs TRBV6-5 and TRBJ2-7, with 11 bases that match TRBD1. The length of the CDR3 is 15 residues. V lost 6 bases, J lost 3 bases, and 7 bases stayed unmatched. Germline-derived CDR1 and CDR2 are MNHEY and SVGAGI. The CDR3 reads CASRPRTGGVYEQYF. The CDR3 coding sequence is TGTGCCAGCAGACCCAGGACAGGGGGCGTCTACGAGCAGTACTTC.

This clone has only one observation. The rearrangement uses TRBV30 and TRBJ2-3, with TRBD2 identical over 8 bases. The CDR3 spans 15 residues. Trimming at V came to 0 bases and at J to 6 bases, leaving 8 bases not matched to a gene. Germline CDR1 reads GTSNPN; CDR2 reads SVGIG (reference sequence). Written as DNA, the CDR3 is TGTGCCTGGAGTGTAATGGGACTAGTATTCGATACGCAGTATTTT. It translates to CAWSVMGLVFDTQYF. The full variable domain, rest sourced from reference TRBV30 and TRBJ2-3, is SQTIHQWPATLVQPVGSPLSLECTVEGTSNPNLYWYRQAAGRGLQLLFYSVGIGQISSEVPQNLSASRPQDRQFILSSKKLLLSDSGFYLCAWSVMGLVFDTQYFGPGTRLTVL.

The rearrangement links TRBV2 to TRBJ1-5; the D is unclear. With 3 bases removed from V and 7 bases from J, the gap between germline ends came to 13 bases. This CDR3 has 14 amino acids. CDR1 and CDR2 from the germline V gene are SNHLY and FYNNEI. The CDR3 DNA reads TGTGCCAGCAGTGAGAGAGGAAAATGGCAGCCCCAGCATTTT. Amino acid sequence: CASSERGKWQPQHF.

The chain is built from TRBV11-2 and TRBJ1-1, with 9 bases aligning to TRBD1. The CDR3 totals 17 residues. Germline-derived CDR1 and CDR2 are SGHAT and FQNNGV. J was trimmed by 0 bases and V by 6 bases; bases with no gene match: 11. CDR3 sequence reads: CASRKGTGSYMNTEAFF. The CDR3 coding sequence is TGTGCCAGCAGAAAAGGGACAGGGAGCTACATGAACACTGAAGCTTTCTTT.

The chain is built from TRBV5-1 and TRBJ2-7; TRBD1 aligns across 8 bases. V lost 1 base and J lost 3; bases outside the gene matches: 3. From germline, CDR1 is SGHRS and CDR2 YFSETQ. The CDR3 has 14 amino acids. CDR3 protein: CASSLFTGGYEQYF. The CDR3 nucleotides are TGCGCCAGCAGCTTGTTCACAGGGGGCTACGAGCAGTACTTC.

This chain connects TRBV9 to TRBJ2-3, with 7 bases that match TRBD1. Unmatched junction bases numbered 4, after V lost 4 bases and J lost 2 bases. Looked up from germline, CDR1 is SGDLS and CDR2 is YYNGEE. There are 14 residues in the CDR3. The CDR3 loop is CASSRQGPTDTQYF. The CDR3, as DNA: TGTGCCAGCAGCAGACAGGGACCCACAGATACGCAGTATTTT.

Concerning this clone: The junction does not match germline at one end; this may be a read error. The V gene is TRBV7-9, the J gene TRBJ1-2; tentative D call: TRBD1 (5 bases). The CDR3 contains 9 residues. The germline CDR1 and CDR2 sequences are SEHNR and FQNEAQ (reference sequence). CDR3: CASIQGNSF. The DNA for the CDR3 is TGTGCCAGCATCCAGGGCAATTCCTTC.

The rearrangement joins TRBV5-1 to TRBJ2-7, with 9 bases aligning to TRBD1. CDR1 and CDR2 from the germline V gene are SGHRS and YFSETQ. V lost 0 bases, J lost 2 bases, and 0 bases stayed unmatched. The CDR3 sequence is 14 residues long. CDR3 region: CASSLGTGAYEQYF. CDR3 nucleotides: TGCGCCAGCAGCTTGGGGACAGGGGCCTACGAGCAGTACTTC.

The chain links TRBV7-3 to TRBJ2-7, with D unresolved. Germline CDR1 SGHTA, CDR2 FQGTGA. Trimming took 2 bases from V and 3 from J, leaving 11 bases between them. The CDR3 totals 14 residues. CDR3 residues: CASSLAGSGYEQYF. CDR3 DNA sequence: TGTGCCAGCAGCTTAGCCGGTTCGGGCTACGAGCAGTACTTC.

The V call is TRBV5-6, the J call TRBJ2-3; possible D gene TRBD1, 6 bases. The germline gives CDR1 SGHDT, CDR2 YYEEEE. CDR3 size: 13 residues. V gave up 10 bases and J gave up 0 bases, with 12 bases separating them. CDR3 sequence: CAVKGVSTDTQYF. The CDR3 DNA sequence: TGTGCCGTTAAGGGGGTCAGCACAGATACGCAGTATTTT.

This chain links TRBV10-3 with TRBJ2-7, with 8 bases fitting TRBD2. In germline, CDR1 is ENHRY, CDR2 SYGVKD. Trimming removed 11 bases from V and 12 bases from J; junction bases left unmatched: 21. CDR3 length equals 14 residues. The CDR3 bases are TGTGCCGCTGGTGGGGGACTAGAGGGACCTCGCACGTACTTC. Protein sequence: CAAGGGLEGPRTYF.

This rearrangement joins TRBV4-1 to TRBJ1-6, with 9 bases aligning to TRBD1. The CDR3 has 15 residues. CDR1 and CDR2 (germline): MGHRA, YSYEKL. The ends lost 5 bases at V and 9 bases at J; junction bases unmatched: 8. CDR3 bases: TGCGCCAGCAGCTTACAGGGGGCGCTTGGTTCACCCCTCCACTTT. Residues: CASSLQGALGSPLHF.

This clone was detected once. The V gene is TRBV2, the J gene TRBJ2-7; TRBD1 matches at 7 bases. Looked up from germline, CDR1 is SNHLY and CDR2 is FYNNEI. This CDR3 contains 13 residues. J was trimmed by 1 base and V by 6 bases; bases with no gene match: 3. Written as DNA, the CDR3 is TGTGCCAGCAGGACAGGGATTTCCTACGAGCAGTACTTC. Encoded protein: CASRTGISYEQYF.

The genes are TRBV5-6 and TRBJ1-5, with TRBD1 identical over 7 bases. The CDR3 spans 13 residues. J was trimmed by 4 bases and V by 4 bases; bases with no gene match: 2. Germline V gene sequence: CDR1 SGHDT, CDR2 YYEEEE. In DNA form, the CDR3 reads TGTGCCAGCAGCAAGGACAGGAATCAGCCCCAGCATTTT. It specifies CASSKDRNQPQHF.

This chain uses TRBV4-1 with TRBJ1-2, with 7 nucleotides matching TRBD1. The V segment lost 0 bases and the J segment 3 bases; nucleotides outside the gene matches: 10. Germline V CDR1 and CDR2: MGHRA, YSYEKL. This CDR3 contains 17 residues. The CDR3, as DNA: TGCGCCAGCAGCCAAGATCGTCCGAGGGGGCGTCACTATGGCTACACCTTC. Translated: CASSQDRPRGRHYGYTF.

The V and J genes are TRBV7-7 and TRBJ2-1; TRBD2 matches at 13 bases. The germline V gene has CDR1 SSHAT and CDR2 FNYEAQ (reference sequence). The CDR3 is made up of 17 amino acids. Trimming removed 5 bases from V and 10 bases from J; junction bases left unmatched: 14. The CDR3 sequence is CASSPTTSGGAVGEQFF. In DNA form, the CDR3 reads TGTGCCAGCAGCCCGACCACTAGCGGGGGGGCTGTTGGCGAGCAGTTCTTC.

The V gene is TRBV6-6, the J gene TRBJ1-4; D may be TRBD1 (6 bases). Trimming removed 5 bases at V and 1 base at J, with 20 bases between. This CDR3 contains 18 residues. Germline V CDR1 and CDR2: MNHNY, SVGAGI (reference sequence). The CDR3 protein is CASSPIWGRGETNEKLFF. The CDR3 nucleotides read TGTGCCAGCAGTCCGATCTGGGGGCGAGGCGAAACTAATGAAAAACTGTTTTTT.

This clone was counted once. The chain employs TRBV3-1 (or the pseudogene TRBV3-2) and TRBJ2-3, with no clear D. The germline CDR1 and CDR2 sequences are LGHDT and YNNKEL (reference sequence). With 1 base removed from V and 5 bases from J, the gap between germline ends came to 7 bases. This CDR3 is built from 13 residues. In DNA, the CDR3 is TGTGCCAGCAGCCAAGGACTCATAGATACGCAGTATTTT. This translates into CASSQGLIDTQYF.

Judged by abundance, this clone is medium-sized. V is TRBV19 and J is TRBJ1-1; no reliable D call. With 3 bases removed from V and 4 bases from J, the gap between germline ends came to 12 bases. There are 14 residues in the CDR3. Germline V gene sequence: CDR1 LNHDA, CDR2 SQIVND (reference sequence). The CDR3 nucleotides read TGTGCCAGTAGTATTCCCGGTTACGGCACTGAAGCTTTCTTT. Its protein is CASSIPGYGTEAFF.

This clone was observed a single time. The gene calls are TRBV28 and TRBJ2-7; D remains ambiguous. The V end was cut by 6 bases, the J end by 2 bases, with 11 bases between. This CDR3 has 13 residues. In germline, CDR1 is MDHEN, CDR2 SYDVKM. The CDR3 is CASSPSPPYEQYF. In DNA, the CDR3 is TGTGCCAGCAGCCCTAGTCCCCCCTACGAGCAGTACTTC.

This clone has a single count. The chain links TRBV3-1 (or the pseudogene TRBV3-2) to TRBJ2-5; no firm D call. The CDR3 has 11 amino acids. Germline-derived CDR1 and CDR2 are LGHDT and YNNKEL (reference sequence). Trimming shortened V by 5 bases and J by 2 bases, and 3 bases separated the two germline ends. CDR3 in amino acids: CASSYQETQYF. CDR3 DNA sequence: TGTGCCAGCAGCTATCAAGAGACCCAGTACTTC.

This chain connects TRBV2 to TRBJ2-2, with 7 bases aligning to TRBD2. Germline V gene data show CDR1 as SNHLY and CDR2 as FYNNEI. J was trimmed by 7 bases and V by 4 bases; bases with no gene match: 6. The CDR3 length is 14 residues. The CDR3 spells CASSVGGGSGELFF. The CDR3 bases are TGTGCCAGCAGTGTTGGGGGGGGAAGCGGGGAGCTGTTTTTT.

This clone was seen more than once but under ten times. This chain links TRBV2 with TRBJ1-4; D is possibly TRBD1 (5 bases). The V gene lost 2 bases and the J gene lost 3 bases, with 13 bases spanning the gap. Germline-derived CDR1 and CDR2 are SNHLY and FYNNEI. This CDR3 is built from 16 residues. The CDR3 reads CASSELQGAANEKLFF. The CDR3 DNA reads as TGTGCCAGCAGTGAATTGCAGGGCGCGGCTAATGAAAAACTGTTTTTT.